These T cell receptor beta chains were read from a single sample in a study of long-term antiretroviral therapy in people with HIV. Produced via immunoSEQ multiplex PCR; TCRdb's table is partial and in-frame only. This table has fewer than 25,000 clones, approximately 95% appearing once. Sequenced here: unsorted PBMCs, sampled about 5 years after starting antiretroviral therapy. These receptors were taken from a woman between 45 and 65 years old with HIV. Both conserved end residues are part of each CDR3. Fields, in order: CDR3 protein, CDR3 DNA, V gene, J gene, clone size, D gene. D genes are given only for firm matches. Size is omitted from some rows. Given values are once, few, many or a class for expanded clones.

CASHPAGGQETQYF	TGTGCCAGCCATCCAGCGGGAGGGCAAGAGACCCAGTACTTC	TRBV11-1	TRBJ2-5	NA	TRBD2
CASSETSATDTQYF	TGTGCCAGCAGTGAAACTAGCGCCACAGATACGCAGTATTTT	TRBV6-4	TRBJ2-3	NA	TRBD2
CASRFGTSGKEQETQYF	TGTGCAAGTCGCTTTGGAACTAGCGGGAAGGAACAAGAGACCCAGTACTTC	TRBV12-2	TRBJ2-5	NA	NA
CASSHPGGEQYF	TGTGCCAGCAGCCACCCGGGGGGAGAGCAGTACTTC	TRBV7-8	TRBJ2-7	NA	TRBD2
CASSDGRRGTGRTDTQYF	TGTGCCAGCAGCGACGGAAGGAGAGGGACTGGACGCACAGATACGCAGTATTTT	TRBV11-2	TRBJ2-3	NA	NA
CASSDSGVVEKLFF	TGTGCCAGCAGTGACAGCGGAGTAGTGGAAAAACTGTTTTTT	TRBV6-1	TRBJ1-4	once	NA
CASRRGPGGPNEQYF	TGTGCCAGCAGGAGGGGACCGGGAGGGCCCAACGAGCAGTACTTC	TRBV2	TRBJ2-7	NA	TRBD2
CASSPQGTPGWNEQFF	TGCGCCAGCAGCCCGCAAGGGACCCCCGGTTGGAATGAGCAGTTCTTC	TRBV5-1	TRBJ2-1	NA	NA
CASSPYLPEGGNTIYF	TGTGCCAGTAGTCCCTACCTCCCGGAGGGGGGAAACACCATATATTTT	TRBV19	TRBJ1-3	NA	NA
CASSLILGGETQYF	TGTGCCAGCAGCTTGATCTTGGGGGGAGAGACCCAGTACTTC	TRBV5-6	TRBJ2-5	NA	NA
CSLGTLNEQFF	TGCAGCCTCGGGACGCTGAATGAGCAGTTCTTC	TRBV29-1	TRBJ2-1	NA	NA
CSVGTGENQELFF	TGCAGCGTTGGGACAGGGGAAAACCAGGAGCTGTTTTTT	TRBV29-1	TRBJ2-2	NA	TRBD1
CASSVSGRAAQETQYF	TGTGCCAGCAGTGTTAGCGGGAGGGCCGCCCAAGAGACCCAGTACTTC	TRBV6-1	TRBJ2-5	NA	TRBD2
CSVGGGSSGRGQFF	TGCAGCGTGGGGGGGGGATCCAGCGGGAGAGGACAGTTCTTC	TRBV29-1	TRBJ2-1	NA	TRBD2
CASSPRDRGDNEQFF	TGTGCCAGCAGCCCCCGGGACAGGGGAGACAATGAGCAGTTCTTC	TRBV5-4	TRBJ2-1	NA	TRBD1
CASSVTSGSYNEQFF	TGTGCCAGCAGCGTAACTAGCGGGAGTTACAATGAGCAGTTCTTC	TRBV5-6	TRBJ2-1	once	TRBD2
CASSLKNEQFF	TGTGCCAGTAGTCTCAAAAATGAGCAGTTCTTC	TRBV19	TRBJ2-1	NA	NA
CASRRTGGFEQYF	TGTGCCAGCAGAAGGACAGGGGGCTTTGAGCAGTACTTC	TRBV28	TRBJ2-7	once	TRBD1
CASSTSGAIFDEQFF	TGTGCCAGCAGCACTAGCGGGGCTATATTCGATGAGCAGTTCTTC	TRBV7-3	TRBJ2-1	NA	TRBD2
CASSPGGSYGYTF	TGTGCCAGCAGCCCAGGGGGCTCCTATGGCTACACCTTC	TRBV7-2	TRBJ1-2	NA	TRBD1
CASSPPLYSNQPQHF	TGTGCCAGTAGTCCTCCACTCTATAGCAATCAGCCCCAGCATTTT	TRBV19	TRBJ1-5	NA	NA
CASSSGQFYEQYF	TGTGCCAGCAGCTCGGGACAGTTCTACGAGCAGTACTTC	TRBV5-5	TRBJ2-7	NA	TRBD1
CASSLDGRRSGELFF	TGTGCCAGCAGCTTAGATGGTCGGCGATCGGGGGAGCTGTTTTTT	TRBV7-2	TRBJ2-2	NA	NA
CASSEWPAGTGVSYEQYF	TGTGCCAGCAGTGAATGGCCGGCTGGGACAGGGGTTTCCTACGAGCAGTACTTC	TRBV2	TRBJ2-7	NA	TRBD1
CASSQDLGLEETQYF	TGTGCCAGCAGCCAAGATCTTGGCCTAGAAGAGACCCAGTACTTC	TRBV4-2	TRBJ2-5	NA	NA
CASSDPLAGAYEQYF	TGTGCCAGCAGTGACCCCCTAGCGGGAGCCTACGAGCAGTACTTC	TRBV25-1	TRBJ2-7	NA	TRBD2
CAITRGGLADYEQYF	TGTGCCATCACCAGAGGGGGACTAGCGGACTACGAGCAGTACTTC	TRBV10-3	TRBJ2-7	NA	TRBD2
CASSAGGTEAFF	TGTGCCAGCAGCGCAGGGGGCACTGAAGCTTTCTTT	TRBV27	TRBJ1-1	NA	TRBD1
CASSVTGYQETQYF	TGTGCCAGCAGTGTGACAGGTTACCAAGAGACCCAGTACTTC	TRBV6-5	TRBJ2-5	NA	NA
CASSTPRTSGRAGSYEQYF	TGTGCCAGCAGCACACCTAGGACTAGCGGGAGGGCCGGTTCCTACGAGCAGTACTTC	TRBV11-1	TRBJ2-7	NA	TRBD2
CASSPRGERTGALGEQFF	TGTGCCAGCAGCCCCCGCGGCGAAAGGACAGGGGCTCTTGGTGAGCAGTTCTTC	TRBV7-9	TRBJ2-1	NA	TRBD1
CASSLDGPATQQETQYF	TGTGCCAGCAGCTTGGACGGACCGGCGACCCAGCAAGAGACCCAGTACTTC	TRBV5-4	TRBJ2-5	NA	NA
CASSEHVGDGYTF	TGTGCCAGCAGTGAACATGTGGGAGATGGCTACACCTTC	TRBV9	TRBJ1-2	NA	NA
CASSASGGTMGSPLHF	TGTGCCAGCAGTGCATCAGGGGGCACGATGGGTTCACCCCTCCACTTT	TRBV6-1	TRBJ1-6	NA	TRBD1
CASSLGRNLPQHF	TGTGCCAGCAGCTTGGGCCGGAACCTGCCCCAGCATTTT	TRBV5-4	TRBJ1-5	once	NA
CASSLGAGGQNYGYTF	TGCGCCAGCAGCTTGGGAGCGGGTGGACAGAACTATGGCTACACCTTC	TRBV5-1	TRBJ1-2	NA	NA
CASSRDSTDTQYF	TGTGCCAGTAGTAGGGACAGCACAGATACGCAGTATTTT	TRBV19	TRBJ2-3	NA	NA
CASSRDRLIRVNNEKLFF	TGCGCCAGCAGCCGCGACAGGTTAATCCGGGTGAATAATGAAAAACTGTTTTTT	TRBV4-1	TRBJ1-4	NA	NA
CASSVSGANVLTF	TGTGCCAGCTCAGTCTCTGGGGCCAACGTCCTGACTTTC	TRBV18	TRBJ2-6	NA	NA
CASSVVRGRGSNIQYF	TGTGCCAGCAGCGTAGTCAGGGGGCGCGGGTCGAACATTCAGTACTTC	TRBV9	TRBJ2-4	NA	TRBD1
CASSDGYGYTF	TGTGCCAGCTCAGATGGCTATGGCTACACCTTC	TRBV18	TRBJ1-2	NA	NA
CASSLTRGDEQFF	TGTGCCAGCAGCTTGACTAGAGGCGATGAGCAGTTCTTC	TRBV7-9	TRBJ2-1	once	NA
CASSLAWQGRDTQYF	TGTGCCAGCAGCTTAGCGTGGCAGGGGAGGGATACGCAGTATTTT	TRBV7-2	TRBJ2-3	NA	NA
CASSQMGGYNYGYTF	TGTGCCAGCAGCCAAATGGGGGGATACAACTATGGCTACACCTTC	TRBV27	TRBJ1-2	NA	NA
CASSPEVDTQYF	TGTGCCAGCAGCCCGGAGGTGGATACGCAGTATTTT	TRBV5-5	TRBJ2-3	NA	NA